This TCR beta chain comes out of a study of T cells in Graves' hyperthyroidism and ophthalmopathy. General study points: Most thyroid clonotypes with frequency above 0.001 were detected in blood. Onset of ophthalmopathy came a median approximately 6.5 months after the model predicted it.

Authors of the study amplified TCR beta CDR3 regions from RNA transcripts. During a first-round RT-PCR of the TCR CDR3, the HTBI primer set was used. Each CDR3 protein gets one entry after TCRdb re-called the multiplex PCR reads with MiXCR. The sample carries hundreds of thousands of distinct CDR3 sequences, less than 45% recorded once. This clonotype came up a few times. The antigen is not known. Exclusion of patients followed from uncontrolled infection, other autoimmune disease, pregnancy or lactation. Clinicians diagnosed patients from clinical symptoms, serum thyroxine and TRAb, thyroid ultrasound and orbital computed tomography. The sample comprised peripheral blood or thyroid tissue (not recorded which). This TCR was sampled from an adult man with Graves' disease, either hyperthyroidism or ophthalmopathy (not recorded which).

The CDR3 nucleotides are TGTGCCAGCAGCTTAGAACGGGTCACCGGGGAGCTGTTTTTT. Its protein is CASSLERVTGELFF. The chain links TRBV11-2 to TRBJ2-2; no clear D gene. The CDR3 runs 14 residues. Trimming removed 0 bases at V and 4 bases at J, with 6 bases between. Per the germline V gene, CDR1 is SGHAT and CDR2 is FQNNGV.